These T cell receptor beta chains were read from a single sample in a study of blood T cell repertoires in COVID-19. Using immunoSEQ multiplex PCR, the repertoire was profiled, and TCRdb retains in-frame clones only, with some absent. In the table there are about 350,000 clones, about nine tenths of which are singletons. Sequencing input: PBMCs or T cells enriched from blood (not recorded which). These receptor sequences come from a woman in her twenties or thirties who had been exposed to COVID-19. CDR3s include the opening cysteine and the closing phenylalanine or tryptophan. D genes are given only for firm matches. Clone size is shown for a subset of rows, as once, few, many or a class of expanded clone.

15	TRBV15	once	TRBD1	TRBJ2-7	TGTGCCACCAGCAGGGGGACAGACAAATCCTACGAGCAGTACTTC	CATSRGTDKSYEQYF
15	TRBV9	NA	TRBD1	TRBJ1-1	TGTGCCAGCAGCGTAGCGGACAGGGGGGACACTGAAGCTTTCTTT	CASSVADRGDTEAFF
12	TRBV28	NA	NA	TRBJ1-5	TGTGCCAGCAGTTTCGGGAATCAGCCCCAGCATTTT	CASSFGNQPQHF
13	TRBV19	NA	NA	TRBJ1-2	TGTGCCAGTAGCCCCGGACTGAACTATGGCTACACCTTC	CASSPGLNYGYTF
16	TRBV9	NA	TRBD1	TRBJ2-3	TGTGCCAGCAGCCCCAGGACAGGGGGCCTTTCAGATACGCAGTATTTT	CASSPRTGGLSDTQYF
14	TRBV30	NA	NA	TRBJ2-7	TGTGCCTGGAGTGCCGGTAAAGGGGTATACGAGCAGTACTTC	CAWSAGKGVYEQYF
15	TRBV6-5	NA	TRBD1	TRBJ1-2	TGTGCCAGCAGTTTGAGGACAGGGCTGATAGGAGGCTACACCTTC	CASSLRTGLIGGYTF
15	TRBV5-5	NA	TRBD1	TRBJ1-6	TGTGCCAGCAGCTTGCTGGCCAGGGGGGAGGAGCCCCTCCACTTT	CASSLLARGEEPLHF
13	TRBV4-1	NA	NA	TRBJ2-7	TGCGCCAGCAGCCAGGGGACAAACTACGAGCAGTACTTC	CASSQGTNYEQYF
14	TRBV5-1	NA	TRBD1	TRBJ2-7	TGCGCCAGCAGCTCCCGGGACAGATACTACGAGCAGTACTTC	CASSSRDRYYEQYF
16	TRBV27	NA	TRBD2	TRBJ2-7	TGTGCCAGCAGTCACTACCCGGGAGGGGGATCCTACGAGCAGTACTTC	CASSHYPGGGSYEQYF
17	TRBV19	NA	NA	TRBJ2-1	TGTGCCAGTAGTATAGGGGACTGGAGAGTCTCCTACAATGAGCAGTTCTTC	CASSIGDWRVSYNEQFF
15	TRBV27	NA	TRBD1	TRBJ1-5	TGTGCCAGCAGTTTCAAGGGGGCGAGCAATCAGCCCCAGCATTTT	CASSFKGASNQPQHF
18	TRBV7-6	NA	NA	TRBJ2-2	TGTGCCAGCAGCTTAGTCGGGGGAAGTGGGATGAACACCGGGGAGCTGTTTTTT	CASSLVGGSGMNTGELFF
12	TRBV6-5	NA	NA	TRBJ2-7	TGTGCCAGCAGTTACTCTACCTACGAGCAGTACTTC	CASSYSTYEQYF
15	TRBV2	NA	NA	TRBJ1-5	TGTGCCAGCAGTCAACAGGGTACAGGGAATCAGCCCCAGCATTTT	CASSQQGTGNQPQHF
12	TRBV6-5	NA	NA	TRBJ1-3	TGTGCCAGCAGATCGGGGGTAAACACCATATATTTT	CASRSGVNTIYF
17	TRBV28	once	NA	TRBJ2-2	TGTGCCAGCAGTACTTCACCCTCTTTACCGAGCACCGGGGAGCTGTTTTTT	CASSTSPSLPSTGELFF
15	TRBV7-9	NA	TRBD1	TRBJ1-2	TGTGCCAGCAGCTTAATACAGGGGGCACAGAAGGGCTACACCTTC	CASSLIQGAQKGYTF
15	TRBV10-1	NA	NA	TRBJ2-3	TGCGCCAGCAGTGAGGGGCGGACTAGCACAGATACGCAGTATTTT	CASSEGRTSTDTQYF
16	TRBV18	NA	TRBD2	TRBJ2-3	TGTGCCAGCTCACAGAAGATCAGTAGCGGGAGTGATACGCAGTATTTT	CASSQKISSGSDTQYF
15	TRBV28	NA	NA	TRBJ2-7	TGTGCCAGCAGTCCGCACCCCCCGAGGCCGGACGAGCAGTACTTC	CASSPHPPRPDEQYF
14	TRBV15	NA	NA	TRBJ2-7	TGTGCCACCAGCCCACGGGACAACCACTACGAGCAGTACTTC	CATSPRDNHYEQYF
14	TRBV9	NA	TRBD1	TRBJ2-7	TGTGCCAGCAGCCTCGGGACAGGACCCTACGAGCAGTACTTC	CASSLGTGPYEQYF
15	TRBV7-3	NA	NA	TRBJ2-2	TGTGCCAGCAGCTTGAACGATCGCGGCACCGGGGAGCTGTTTTTT	CASSLNDRGTGELFF
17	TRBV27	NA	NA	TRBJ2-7	TGTGCCAGCAGTTTAGGCAGGGGAAGAGGGCCTGCCTACGAGCAGTACTTC	CASSLGRGRGPAYEQYF
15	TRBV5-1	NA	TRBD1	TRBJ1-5	TGCGCCAGCAGCCCTGGACAGGGGATTAATCAGCCCCAGCATTTT	CASSPGQGINQPQHF
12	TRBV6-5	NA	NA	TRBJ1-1	TGTGCCAGCAGTCTACCAGGGGTGGAAGCTTTCTTT	CASSLPGVEAFF
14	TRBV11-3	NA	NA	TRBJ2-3	TGTGCCAGCAGCTTAGATCTAGTGACAGATACGCAGTATTTT	CASSLDLVTDTQYF
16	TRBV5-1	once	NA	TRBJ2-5	TGCGCCAGCAGCTTGGGGGGAAAGACAGCCCAAGAGACCCAGTACTTC	CASSLGGKTAQETQYF
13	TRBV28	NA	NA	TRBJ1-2	TGTGCCAGCAGTTTACCGCGGGGCTATGGCTACACCTTC	CASSLPRGYGYTF
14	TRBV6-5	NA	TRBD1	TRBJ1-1	TGTGCCAGCAGCGGACAGGGGGAGCGCACTGAAGCTTTCTTT	CASSGQGERTEAFF
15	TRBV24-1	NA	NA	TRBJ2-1	TGTGCCACCAGTCCCCCAGGGAAAACGGGCAATGAGCAGTTCTTC	CATSPPGKTGNEQFF
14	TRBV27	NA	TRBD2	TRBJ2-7	TGTGCCAGCAGTCCAAGCGGGAGGGCCTACGAGCAGTACTTC	CASSPSGRAYEQYF
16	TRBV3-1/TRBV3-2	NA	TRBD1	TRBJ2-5	TGTGCCAGCAGCCAAGAATTCGGGACAGGGGATGAGACCCAGTACTTC	CASSQEFGTGDETQYF
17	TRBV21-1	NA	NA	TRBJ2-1	TGTGCCAGCAGCTTTGGACTAGCGGGAGGGTCCTACAATGAGCAGTTCTTC	CASSFGLAGGSYNEQFF
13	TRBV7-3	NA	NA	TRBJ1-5	TGTGCCAGCAGCTTAAGGCCCAATCAGCCCCAGCATTTT	CASSLRPNQPQHF
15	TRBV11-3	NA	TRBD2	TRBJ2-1	TGTGCCAGCAGCCCGGGGACTAGCGGGAGAGATGAGCAGTTCTTC	CASSPGTSGRDEQFF
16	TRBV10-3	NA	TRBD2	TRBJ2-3	TGTGCCATCAGGCAGATTAGCGGGAACGACACAGATACGCAGTATTTT	CAIRQISGNDTDTQYF
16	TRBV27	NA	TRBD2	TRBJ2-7	TGTGCCAGCAGAAGGACTAGCGGGACCCAAACCTACGAGCAGTACTTC	CASRRTSGTQTYEQYF
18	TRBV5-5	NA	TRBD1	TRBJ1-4	TGTGCCAGCAGCACACCGTCCCGGGACAGGCGGGGTAATGAAAAACTGTTTTTT	CASSTPSRDRRGNEKLFF